This section outlines one T cell receptor beta chain sequence together with its context. What it recognizes is unknown. The entry originates in a study of siplizumab effects on memory and regulatory T cells. General observations from the study: Alloreactive sequences traceable to unstimulated CD4+ memory cells were significantly reduced by siplizumab. Proliferating siplizumab-cultured Tregs lacked confirmed suppressive function.

TCRdb keeps only in-frame clones here, not all; method: immunoSEQ multiplex PCR. The table shows roughly 92,000 clones, with about 95% occurring only once. CDR3 length equals 15 residues. The V segment lost 3 bases and the J segment 6 bases; nucleotides outside the gene matches: 10. Looked up from germline, CDR1 is ENHRY and CDR2 is SYGVKD. This TCR came from a human donor in good health. The chain links TRBV10-3 to TRBJ1-1; 7 nucleotides line up with TRBD1. The sample taken for sequencing was non-Treg CD4+ T cells sorted from blood. For the CDR3, the DNA is TGTGCCATCAGTGACCATTCAGGGGGGTCAGCTGAAGCTTTCTTT. Its translation: CAISDHSGGSAEAFF.